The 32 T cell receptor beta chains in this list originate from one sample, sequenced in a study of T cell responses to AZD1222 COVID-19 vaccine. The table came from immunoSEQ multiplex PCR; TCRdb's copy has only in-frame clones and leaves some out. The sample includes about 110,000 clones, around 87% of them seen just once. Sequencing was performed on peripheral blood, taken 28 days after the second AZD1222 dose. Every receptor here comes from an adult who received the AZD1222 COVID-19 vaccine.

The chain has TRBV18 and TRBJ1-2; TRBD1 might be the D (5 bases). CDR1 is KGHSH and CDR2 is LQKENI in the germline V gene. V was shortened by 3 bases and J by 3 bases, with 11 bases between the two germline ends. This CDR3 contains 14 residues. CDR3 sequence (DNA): TGTGCCAGCTCACCTCAGGGCAGCGACTATGGCTACACCTTC. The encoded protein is CASSPQGSDYGYTF.

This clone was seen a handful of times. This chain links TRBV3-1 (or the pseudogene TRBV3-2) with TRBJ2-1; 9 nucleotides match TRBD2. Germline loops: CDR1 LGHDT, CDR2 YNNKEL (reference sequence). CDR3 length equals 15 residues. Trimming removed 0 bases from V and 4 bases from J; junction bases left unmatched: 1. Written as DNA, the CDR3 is TGTGCCAGCAGCCAAGAGACTAGCGGATACAATGAGCAGTTCTTC. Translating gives CASSQETSGYNEQFF.

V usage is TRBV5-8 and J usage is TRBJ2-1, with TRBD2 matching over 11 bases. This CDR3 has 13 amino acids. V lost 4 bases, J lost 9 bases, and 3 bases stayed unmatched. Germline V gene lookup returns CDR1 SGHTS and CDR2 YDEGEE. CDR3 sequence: CASSTGLAGEQFF. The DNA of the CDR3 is TGTGCCAGCAGCACCGGACTAGCGGGTGAGCAGTTCTTC.

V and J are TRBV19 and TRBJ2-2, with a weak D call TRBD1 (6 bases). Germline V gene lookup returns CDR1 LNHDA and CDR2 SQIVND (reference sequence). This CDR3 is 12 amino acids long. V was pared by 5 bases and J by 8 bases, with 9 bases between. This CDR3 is CASSLRGGELFF. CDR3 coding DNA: TGTGCCAGTAGTCTCAGGGGTGGGGAGCTGTTTTTT. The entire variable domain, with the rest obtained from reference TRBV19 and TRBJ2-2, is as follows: DGGITQSPKYLFRKEGQNVTLSCEQNLNHDAMYWYRQDPGQGLRLIYYSQIVNDFQKGDIAEGYSVSREKKESFPLTVTSAQKNPTAFYLCASSLRGGELFFGEGSRLTVL.

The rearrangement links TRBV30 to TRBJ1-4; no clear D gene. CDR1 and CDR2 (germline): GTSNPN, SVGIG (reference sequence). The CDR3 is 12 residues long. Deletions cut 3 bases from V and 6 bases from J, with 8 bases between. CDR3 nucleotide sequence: TGTGCCTGGAGCCCCGGGTATGAAAAACTGTTTTTT. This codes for CAWSPGYEKLFF.

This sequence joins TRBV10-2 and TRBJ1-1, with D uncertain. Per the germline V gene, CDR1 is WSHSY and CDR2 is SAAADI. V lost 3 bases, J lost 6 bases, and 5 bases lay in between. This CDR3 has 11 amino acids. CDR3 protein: CASSDSPEAFF. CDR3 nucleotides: TGCGCCAGCAGTGATAGTCCTGAAGCTTTCTTT.

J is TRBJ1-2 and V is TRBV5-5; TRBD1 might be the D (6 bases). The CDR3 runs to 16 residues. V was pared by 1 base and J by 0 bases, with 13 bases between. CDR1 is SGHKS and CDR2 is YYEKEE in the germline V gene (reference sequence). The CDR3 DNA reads TGTGCCAGCAGCTTGAGGGGGGACACAGCTAACTATGGCTACACCTTC. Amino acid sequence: CASSLRGDTANYGYTF.

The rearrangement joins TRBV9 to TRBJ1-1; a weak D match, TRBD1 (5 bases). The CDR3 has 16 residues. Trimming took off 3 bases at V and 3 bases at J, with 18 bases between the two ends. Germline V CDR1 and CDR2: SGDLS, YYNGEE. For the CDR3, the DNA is TGTGCCAGCAGCGAAAGCCCGGTAAGGGGATACACTGAAGCTTTCTTT. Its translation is CASSESPVRGYTEAFF.

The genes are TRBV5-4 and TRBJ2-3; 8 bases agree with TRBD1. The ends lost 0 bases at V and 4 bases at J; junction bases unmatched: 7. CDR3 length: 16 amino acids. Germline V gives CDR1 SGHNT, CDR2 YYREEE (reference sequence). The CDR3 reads CASSLEPGTGPDTQYF. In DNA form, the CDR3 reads TGTGCCAGCAGCTTGGAGCCTGGGACAGGTCCAGATACGCAGTATTTT. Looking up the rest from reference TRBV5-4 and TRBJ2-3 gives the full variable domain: ETGVTQSPTHLIKTRGQQVTLRCSSQSGHNTVSWYQQALGQGPQFIFQYYREEENGRGNFPPRFSGLQFPNYSSELNVNALELDDSALYLCASSLEPGTGPDTQYFGPGTRLTVL.

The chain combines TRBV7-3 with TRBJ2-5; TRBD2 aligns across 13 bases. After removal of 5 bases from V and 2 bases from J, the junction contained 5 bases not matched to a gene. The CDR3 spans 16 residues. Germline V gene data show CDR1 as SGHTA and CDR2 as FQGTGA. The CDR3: CASSQGLAGEQETQYF. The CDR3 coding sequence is TGTGCCAGCAGCCAAGGACTAGCGGGAGAACAAGAGACCCAGTACTTC.

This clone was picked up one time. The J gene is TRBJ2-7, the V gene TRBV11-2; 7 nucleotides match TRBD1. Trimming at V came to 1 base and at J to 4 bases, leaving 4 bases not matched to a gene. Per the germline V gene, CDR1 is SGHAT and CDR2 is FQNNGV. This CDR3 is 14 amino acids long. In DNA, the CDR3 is TGTGCCAGCAGCTTAGGCCGGGACAGTTACGAGCAGTACTTC. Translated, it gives CASSLGRDSYEQYF.

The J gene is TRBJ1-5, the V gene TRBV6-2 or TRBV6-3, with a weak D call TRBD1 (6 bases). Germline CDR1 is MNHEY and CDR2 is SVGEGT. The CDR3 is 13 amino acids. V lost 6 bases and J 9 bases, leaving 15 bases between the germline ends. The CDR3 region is CASSPGGGRPQHF. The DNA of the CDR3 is TGTGCCAGCAGCCCTGGAGGGGGTCGGCCCCAGCATTTT.

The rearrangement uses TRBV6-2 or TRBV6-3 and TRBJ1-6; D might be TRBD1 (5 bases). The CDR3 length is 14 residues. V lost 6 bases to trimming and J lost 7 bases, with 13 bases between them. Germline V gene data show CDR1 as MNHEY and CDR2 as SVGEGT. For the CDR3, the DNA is TGTGCCAGCAGCGGGGACTTCAGCAATTCACCCCTCCACTTT. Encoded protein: CASSGDFSNSPLHF.

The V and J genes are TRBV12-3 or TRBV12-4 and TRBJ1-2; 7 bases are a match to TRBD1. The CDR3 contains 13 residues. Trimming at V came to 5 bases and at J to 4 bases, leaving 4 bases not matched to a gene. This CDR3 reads CASSTTGVYGYTF. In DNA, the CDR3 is TGTGCCAGCAGTACCACAGGGGTCTATGGCTACACCTTC.

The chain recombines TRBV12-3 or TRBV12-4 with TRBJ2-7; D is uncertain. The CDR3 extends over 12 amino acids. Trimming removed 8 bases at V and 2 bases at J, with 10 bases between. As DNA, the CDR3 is TGTGCCAGCGCGGACCGCCCCTACGAGCAGTACTTC. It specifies CASADRPYEQYF.

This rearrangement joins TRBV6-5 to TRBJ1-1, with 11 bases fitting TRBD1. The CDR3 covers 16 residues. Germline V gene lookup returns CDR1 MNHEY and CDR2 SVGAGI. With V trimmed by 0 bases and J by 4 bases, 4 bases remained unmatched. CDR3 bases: TGTGCCAGCAGTTACTCGAGGGACAGGGGGTCCACTGAAGCTTTCTTT. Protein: CASSYSRDRGSTEAFF.

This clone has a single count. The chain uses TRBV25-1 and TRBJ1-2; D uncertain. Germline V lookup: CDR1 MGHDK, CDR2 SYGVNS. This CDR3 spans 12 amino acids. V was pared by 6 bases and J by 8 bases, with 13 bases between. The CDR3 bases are TGTGCCAGCAGCGCTGGCGGAGAGGGCTACACCTTC. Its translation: CASSAGGEGYTF.

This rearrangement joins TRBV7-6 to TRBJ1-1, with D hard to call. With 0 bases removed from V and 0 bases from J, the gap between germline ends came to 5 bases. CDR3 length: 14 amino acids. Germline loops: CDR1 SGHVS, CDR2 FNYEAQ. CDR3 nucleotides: TGTGCCAGCAGCTTAGCACGTTTGAACACTGAAGCTTTCTTT. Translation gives CASSLARLNTEAFF. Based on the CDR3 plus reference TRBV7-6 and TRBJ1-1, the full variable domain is GAGVSQSPRYKVTKRGQDVALRCDPISGHVSLYWYRQALGQGPEFLTYFNYEAQQDKSGLPNDRFSAERPEGSISTLTIQRTEQRDSAMYRCASSLARLNTEAFFGQGTRLTVV.

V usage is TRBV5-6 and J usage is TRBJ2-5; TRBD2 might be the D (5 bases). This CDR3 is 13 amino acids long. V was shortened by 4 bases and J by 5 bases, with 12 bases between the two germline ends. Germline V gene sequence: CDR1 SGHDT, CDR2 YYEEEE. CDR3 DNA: TGTGCCAGCAGCCTAACCTCGGGGGAGACCCAGTACTTC. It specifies CASSLTSGETQYF.

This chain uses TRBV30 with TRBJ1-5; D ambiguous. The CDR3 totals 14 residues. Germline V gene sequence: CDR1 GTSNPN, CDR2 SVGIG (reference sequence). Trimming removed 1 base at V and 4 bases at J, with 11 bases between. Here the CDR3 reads CAWSGSHRNQPQHF. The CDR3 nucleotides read TGTGCCTGGAGTGGAAGCCACAGAAATCAGCCCCAGCATTTT.

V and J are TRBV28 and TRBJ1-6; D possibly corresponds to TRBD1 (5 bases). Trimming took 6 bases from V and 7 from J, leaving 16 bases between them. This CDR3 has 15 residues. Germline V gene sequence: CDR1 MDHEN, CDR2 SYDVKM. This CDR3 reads CASSPVGHLNSPLHF. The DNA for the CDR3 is TGTGCCAGCAGCCCAGTGGGGCATTTGAATTCACCCCTCCACTTT.

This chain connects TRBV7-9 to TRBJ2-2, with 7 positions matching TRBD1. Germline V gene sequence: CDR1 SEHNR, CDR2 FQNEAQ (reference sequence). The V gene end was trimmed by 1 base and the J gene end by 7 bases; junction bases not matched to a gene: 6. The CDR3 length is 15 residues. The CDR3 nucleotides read TGTGCCAGCAGCTTAGGACAGGGTGTGATCGGGGAGCTGTTTTTT. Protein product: CASSLGQGVIGELFF.

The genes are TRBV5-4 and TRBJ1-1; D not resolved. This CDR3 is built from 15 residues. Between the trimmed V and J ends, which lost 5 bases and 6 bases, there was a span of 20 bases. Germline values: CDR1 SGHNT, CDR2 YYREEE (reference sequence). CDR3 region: CASSWGISRSPEAFF. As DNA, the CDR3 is TGTGCCAGCAGTTGGGGAATCTCCCGGAGCCCTGAAGCTTTCTTT.

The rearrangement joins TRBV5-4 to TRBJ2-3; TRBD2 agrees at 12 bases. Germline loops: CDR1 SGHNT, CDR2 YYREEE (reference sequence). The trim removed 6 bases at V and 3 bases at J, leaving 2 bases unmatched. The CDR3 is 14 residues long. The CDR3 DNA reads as TGTGCCAGCACGACTAGCGGGGGAACAGATACGCAGTATTTT. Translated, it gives CASTTSGGTDTQYF.

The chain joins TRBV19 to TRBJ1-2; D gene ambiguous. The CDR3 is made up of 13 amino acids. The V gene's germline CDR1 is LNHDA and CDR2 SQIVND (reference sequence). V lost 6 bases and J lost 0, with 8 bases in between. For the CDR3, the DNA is TGTGCCAGTAGCGTTACAGCTAACTATGGCTACACCTTC. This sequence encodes CASSVTANYGYTF. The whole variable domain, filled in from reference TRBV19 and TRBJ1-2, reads DGGITQSPKYLFRKEGQNVTLSCEQNLNHDAMYWYRQDPGQGLRLIYYSQIVNDFQKGDIAEGYSVSREKKESFPLTVTSAQKNPTAFYLCASSVTANYGYTFGSGTRLTVV.

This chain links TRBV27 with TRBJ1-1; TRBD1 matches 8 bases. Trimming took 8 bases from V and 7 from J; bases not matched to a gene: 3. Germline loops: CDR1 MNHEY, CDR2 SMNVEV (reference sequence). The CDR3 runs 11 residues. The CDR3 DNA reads TGTGCCAGCCGACAGGGGAATGAAGCTTTCTTT. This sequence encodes CASRQGNEAFF.

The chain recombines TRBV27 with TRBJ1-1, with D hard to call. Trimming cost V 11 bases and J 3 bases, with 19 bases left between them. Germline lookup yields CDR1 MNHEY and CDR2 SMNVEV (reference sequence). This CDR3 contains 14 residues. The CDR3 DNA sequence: TGTGCCTGCCGAAGAGGACCTAGTGACACTGAAGCTTTCTTT. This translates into CACRRGPSDTEAFF.

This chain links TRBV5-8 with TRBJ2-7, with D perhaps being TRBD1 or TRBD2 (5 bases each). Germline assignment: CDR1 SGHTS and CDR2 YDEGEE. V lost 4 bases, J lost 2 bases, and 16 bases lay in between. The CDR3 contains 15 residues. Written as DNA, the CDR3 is TGTGCCAGCAGCCCCAGGTGGGGGTTCACCTACGAGCAGTACTTC. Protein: CASSPRWGFTYEQYF.

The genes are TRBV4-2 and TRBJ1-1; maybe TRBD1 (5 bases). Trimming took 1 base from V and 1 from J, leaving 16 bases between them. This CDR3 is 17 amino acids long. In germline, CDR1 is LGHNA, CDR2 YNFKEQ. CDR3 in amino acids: CASSQGRARATNTEAFF. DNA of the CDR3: TGTGCCAGCAGCCAAGGCAGGGCAAGAGCTACGAACACTGAAGCTTTCTTT.

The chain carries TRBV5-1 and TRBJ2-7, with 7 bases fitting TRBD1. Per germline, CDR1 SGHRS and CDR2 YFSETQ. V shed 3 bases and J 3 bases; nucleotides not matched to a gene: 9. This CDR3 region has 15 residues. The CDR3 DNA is TGCGCCAGCAGCTCAACCGGGACAGCGAGCTACGAGCAGTACTTC. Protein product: CASSSTGTASYEQYF.

The CDR3 spells CASRSGTTYEQYF. In DNA form, the CDR3 reads TGCGCCAGCAGATCCGGGACCACTTATGAGCAGTACTTC. This chain connects TRBV5-1 to TRBJ2-7; D could derive from TRBD1 or TRBD2 (5 bases each). The germline V gene encodes CDR1 SGHRS and CDR2 YFSETQ. The CDR3 totals 13 residues. The V and J ends lost 5 bases and 7 bases respectively, with 16 bases between them.

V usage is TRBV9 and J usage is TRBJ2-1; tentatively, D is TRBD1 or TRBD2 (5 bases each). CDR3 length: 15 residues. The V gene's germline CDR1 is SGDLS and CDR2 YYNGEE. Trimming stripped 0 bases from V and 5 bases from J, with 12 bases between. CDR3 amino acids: CASSVEAGRNNEQFF. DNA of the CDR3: TGTGCCAGCAGCGTAGAGGCAGGGAGAAACAATGAGCAGTTCTTC.